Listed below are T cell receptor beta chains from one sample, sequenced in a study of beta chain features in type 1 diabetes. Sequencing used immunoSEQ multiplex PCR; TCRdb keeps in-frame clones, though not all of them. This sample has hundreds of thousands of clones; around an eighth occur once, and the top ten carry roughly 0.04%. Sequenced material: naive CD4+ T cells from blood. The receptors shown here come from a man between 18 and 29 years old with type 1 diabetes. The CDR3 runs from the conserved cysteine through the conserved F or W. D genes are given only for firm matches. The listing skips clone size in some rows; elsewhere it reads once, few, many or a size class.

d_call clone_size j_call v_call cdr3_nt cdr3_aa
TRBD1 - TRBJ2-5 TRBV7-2 TGTGCCAGCAGCCTGGACAGGGCACAAGAGACCCAGTACTTC CASSLDRAQETQYF
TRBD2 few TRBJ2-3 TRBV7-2 TGTGCCAGCAGCCTGGGACTAGCGGGGCCTTCCACAGATACGCAGTATTTT CASSLGLAGPSTDTQYF
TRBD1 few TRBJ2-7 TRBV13 TGTGCCAGCAGCTTAGGCGGGGGACAGGGGACCACCTACGAGCAGTACTTC CASSLGGGQGTTYEQYF
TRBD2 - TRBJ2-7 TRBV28 TGTGCAACCGGTAGCGGGGGACTCTCCTACGAGCAGTACTTC CATGSGGLSYEQYF
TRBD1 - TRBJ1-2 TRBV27 TGTGCCAGCAGTTCCTCGGGACAGGAGTTTAAGGGCTACACCTTC CASSSSGQEFKGYTF
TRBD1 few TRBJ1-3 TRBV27 TGTGCCAGCAGCTTACAGGGGGCCTTTGGAAACACCATATATTTT CASSLQGAFGNTIYF
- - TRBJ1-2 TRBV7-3 TGTGCCAGCAGCACTGGACCCTTGGGCGGCTACACCTTC CASSTGPLGGYTF
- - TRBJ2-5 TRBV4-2 TGTGCCAGCAGCCAAGACAGGGAGACCCAGTACTTC CASSQDRETQYF
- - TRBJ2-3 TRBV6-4 TGTGCCAGCAGTGACTCATTGGGGGGTACGCAGTATTTT CASSDSLGGTQYF
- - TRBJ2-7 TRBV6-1 TGTGCCAGCAGTTCGGACAGCTACGAGCAGTACTTC CASSSDSYEQYF
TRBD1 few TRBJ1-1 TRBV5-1 TGCGCCAGCAGCCTGGGACAGGGGTTGACTGAAGCTTTCTTT CASSLGQGLTEAFF
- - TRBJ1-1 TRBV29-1 TGCAGCGTTGAAGTGAGGGGGGTGAACACTGAAGCTTTCTTT CSVEVRGVNTEAFF
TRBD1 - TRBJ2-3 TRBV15 TGTGCCACCAGCGCACTTCGAACAGGGGCGGTGGCAGATACGCAGTATTTT CATSALRTGAVADTQYF
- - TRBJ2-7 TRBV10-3 TGTGCCATCAGCGCGATCCAGGGGAACTACGAGCAGTACTTC CAISAIQGNYEQYF
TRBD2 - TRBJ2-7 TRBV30 TGTGCCTGGAGTGTACGGCTAGCGGGGATCTACGAGCAGTACTTC CAWSVRLAGIYEQYF
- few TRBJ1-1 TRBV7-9 TGTGCCAGCAGCCGCTTTGAGGGGACTGAAGCTTTCTTT CASSRFEGTEAFF
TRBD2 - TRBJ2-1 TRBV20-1 TGCAGAGCCGGGGGGGTGGATGAGCAGTTCTTC CRAGGVDEQFF
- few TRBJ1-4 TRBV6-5 TGTGCCAGCAGTTCAAGACAGCTCAATGAAAAACTGTTTTTT CASSSRQLNEKLFF
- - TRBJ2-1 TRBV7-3 TGTGCCAGCAGTCAGGCCAGGGATGAGCAGTTCTTC CASSQARDEQFF
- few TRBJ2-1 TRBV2 TGTGCCAGCAGATCCTCCGGGACCGTAATATTCTTC CASRSSGTVIFF
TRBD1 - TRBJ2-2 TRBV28 TGTGCCAGCAGCCTCGCCGGAAAAGGGGGCGATACCGGGGAGCTGTTTTTT CASSLAGKGGDTGELFF
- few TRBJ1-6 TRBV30 TGTGCCTGGAGTGTAAACCAGGGGTTCGGATCACCCCTCCACTTT CAWSVNQGFGSPLHF
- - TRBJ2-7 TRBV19 TGTGCCAGTAGTCGCGGGCCCCTAGTAGGCAACGAGCAGTACTTC CASSRGPLVGNEQYF
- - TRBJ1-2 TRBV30 TGTGCCTGGAGGATCGGCGCGGGTGGCTACACCTTC CAWRIGAGGYTF
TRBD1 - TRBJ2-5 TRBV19 TGTGCCAGTAGTCAGACAGGGGCAGCGTCGGAGACCCAGTACTTC CASSQTGAASETQYF
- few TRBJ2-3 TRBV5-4 TGTGCCAGCAGCTTGGGGAGGTTCCCAGATACGCAGTATTTT CASSLGRFPDTQYF
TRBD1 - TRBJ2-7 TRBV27 TGTGCCAGCAGTCCACGGGGACAGGGGCCCTACGAGCAGTACTTC CASSPRGQGPYEQYF
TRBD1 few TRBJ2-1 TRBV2 TGTGCCACAAGACAGGGCTTGGGTCTCAATGAGCAGTTCTTC CATRQGLGLNEQFF
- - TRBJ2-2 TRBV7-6 TGTGCCAGCAGCCCATGGGCGGGGTCCGGTATTAACACCGGGGAGCTGTTTTTT CASSPWAGSGINTGELFF
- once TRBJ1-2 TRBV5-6 TGTGCCAGCAGACCCCCCGGGACGACCTATGGCTACACCTTC CASRPPGTTYGYTF